Shown below are 23 T cell receptor beta chains from a single sample sequenced in a study of T cell repertoires in cytomegalovirus infection. Their antigens are not known. TCRdb re-called the reads through MiXCR, storing one row per CDR3 protein. The table has around 120,000 distinct CDR3 sequences, roughly 41% seen once. The sample was CD8+ T cells from cultured PBMCs, taken from culture after CMV antigen stimulation. The receptors originated from a human donor in good health (CMV status not recorded). Some clones in this sample may be carry-over from other donors' samples.

V is TRBV15 and J is TRBJ1-2; 9 bases are shared with TRBD1. The CDR3 has 11 amino acids. V was clipped by 8 bases and J by 6 bases; unmatched bases: 1. Germline values: CDR1 LNHNV, CDR2 YYDKDF (reference sequence). CDR3 sequence: CATGTGNGYTF. The CDR3 nucleotides read TGTGCCACCGGGACAGGGAATGGCTACACCTTC.

This clonotype turned up a few times. This chain uses TRBV4-1 with TRBJ2-7, with D hard to call. The V end lost 3 bases, the J end lost 2 bases, and 8 bases lay between the germline ends. CDR1 and CDR2 (germline): MGHRA, YSYEKL. The length of the CDR3 is 13 residues. CDR3: CASSHRQAYEQYF. The CDR3 coding sequence is TGCGCCAGCAGCCATCGGCAGGCCTACGAGCAGTACTTC.

This clonotype was observed at least ten times. This sequence joins TRBV27 and TRBJ2-5; TRBD1 is a possible D gene (5 bases). Looked up from germline, CDR1 is MNHEY and CDR2 is SMNVEV (reference sequence). V was cut by 6 bases and J by 2 bases, with 16 bases left in between. The CDR3 length is 15 residues. The CDR3 sequence is CASRKGSWQQETQYF. As DNA, the CDR3 is TGTGCCAGCAGGAAGGGGTCTTGGCAGCAAGAGACCCAGTACTTC.

V gene TRBV4-1 combines with J gene TRBJ2-3; the D gene is possibly TRBD2 (5 bases). This CDR3 region has 13 residues. Trimming took 1 base from V and 6 from J, leaving 8 bases between them. CDR1 is MGHRA and CDR2 is YSYEKL in the germline V gene. CDR3 DNA: TGCGCCAGCAGCCAAGGTAGAGGGGATACGCAGTATTTT. Translation gives CASSQGRGDTQYF.

The chain recombines TRBV24-1 with TRBJ1-5; no firm D call. This CDR3 has 13 amino acids. From germline, CDR1 is KGHDR and CDR2 SFDVKD. Trimming took off 3 bases at V and 4 bases at J, with 6 bases between the two ends. The CDR3 DNA reads TGTGCCACCAGTGATGGAACAAATCAGCCCCAGCATTTT. Amino acids: CATSDGTNQPQHF.

This clonotype was seen repeatedly, ten times or more. The V gene is TRBV19, the J gene TRBJ1-6; D is perhaps TRBD1 (6 bases). CDR1 is LNHDA and CDR2 is SQIVND in the germline V gene (reference sequence). This CDR3 is built from 14 residues. Trimming stripped 3 bases from V and 8 bases from J, with 11 bases between. The CDR3 is CASSIPRGDSPLHF. The CDR3, as DNA: TGTGCCAGTAGTATTCCCAGGGGCGATTCACCCCTCCACTTT.

The chain couples TRBV19 to TRBJ2-1; D might be TRBD2 (6 bases). The CDR3 has 11 amino acids. The ends were cut back, 8 bases at V and 10 bases at J, with 12 bases in the middle. Per germline, CDR1 LNHDA and CDR2 SQIVND (reference sequence). The DNA of the CDR3 is TGTGCCAGTTCGGGAGAAAGCGAGCAGTTCTTC. Translated, it gives CASSGESEQFF.

This clonotype was detected a few times. J is TRBJ2-3 and V is TRBV5-6; 8 bases are a match to TRBD1. Germline V gene lookup returns CDR1 SGHDT and CDR2 YYEEEE. V was pared by 4 bases and J by 2 bases, with 9 bases of the junction left unmatched. CDR3 size: 16 residues. DNA of the CDR3: TGTGCCAGCAGCACCTCTCCGGGACAGGACACAGATACGCAGTATTTT. Translating gives CASSTSPGQDTDTQYF.

The table lists this clonotype with many counts. Germline and junction disagree at one end, which may indicate a read error. The chain combines TRBV12-3 or TRBV12-4 with TRBJ1-5; D unclear. The CDR3 spans 14 residues. The CDR3 nucleotides are TGTGCCAGCAGCTTAGCTAGGGCCAAACAGCCCCAGCATTTT. As protein: CASSLARAKQPQHF.

The rearrangement joins TRBV27 to TRBJ2-7, with D perhaps given as TRBD1 or TRBD2 (6 bases each). Germline V gene data show CDR1 as MNHEY and CDR2 as SMNVEV (reference sequence). This CDR3 is 13 amino acids long. Trimming stripped 3 bases from V and 5 bases from J, with 11 bases between. The DNA of the CDR3 is TGTGCCAGCAGTTTTGGGGGGCCAAACGAGCAGTACTTC. This sequence encodes CASSFGGPNEQYF.

This clonotype was picked up many times. The rearrangement links TRBV10-3 to TRBJ1-2; 7 nucleotides match TRBD1. Germline V gene data show CDR1 as ENHRY and CDR2 as SYGVKD. This CDR3 has 14 residues. V lost 0 bases, J lost 2 bases, and 0 bases stayed unmatched. The CDR3 loop is CAISESGQNYGYTF. CDR3 in DNA: TGTGCCATCAGTGAGTCGGGACAGAACTATGGCTACACCTTC.

The count of this clonotype is one. The V and J genes are TRBV23-1 and TRBJ1-4; 7 bases fit TRBD1. TRBV23-1 has ORF status, its function being uncertain. The CDR3 extends over 15 amino acids. The ends lost 2 bases at V and 5 bases at J; junction bases unmatched: 5. This CDR3 is CASSQRDRSNEKLFF. The CDR3, as DNA: TGCGCCAGCAGTCAAAGGGACAGATCAAATGAAAAACTGTTTTTT.

CDR3 amino acids: CASSQRPAGYDEQYF. CDR3 nucleotide sequence: TGCGCCAGCAGCCAAAGGCCAGCGGGTTACGACGAGCAGTACTTC. The gene calls are TRBV4-1 and TRBJ2-7; D might be TRBD2 (6 bases). CDR1 is MGHRA, CDR2 YSYEKL, per germline. V shed 2 bases and J shed 5 bases, with 16 bases lying between them. There are 15 residues in the CDR3.

This clonotype was observed a few times. The chain carries TRBV4-2 and TRBJ2-7; TRBD2 matches at 12 bases. The CDR3 has 16 amino acids. With V trimmed by 4 bases and J by 7 bases, 11 bases remained unmatched. Germline-derived CDR1 and CDR2 are LGHNA and YNFKEQ. CDR3 residues: CASSPGLAGDSWEQYF. In nucleotides, the CDR3 is TGTGCCAGCAGCCCGGGACTAGCGGGTGACTCCTGGGAGCAGTACTTC.

The chain recombines TRBV27 with TRBJ2-2, with 8 bases matching TRBD2. This CDR3 is 14 amino acids long. Germline values: CDR1 MNHEY, CDR2 SMNVEV (reference sequence). V trimming: 4 bases; J trimming: 5 bases; junction bases outside the gene matches: 3. CDR3 in DNA: TGTGCCAGCAGTTACGGGGGGGGAACCGGGGAGCTGTTTTTT. It encodes CASSYGGGTGELFF.

This clonotype was seen more than once but under ten times. DNA of the CDR3: TGTGCCAGCAGCTTACGTGACAGAGTCCGGCAGCCCCAGCATTTT. The encoded protein is CASSLRDRVRQPQHF. The chain carries TRBV11-2 and TRBJ1-5; D is perhaps TRBD1 (5 bases). With 2 bases removed from V and 7 bases from J, the gap between germline ends came to 15 bases. This CDR3 is built from 15 residues. In germline, CDR1 is SGHAT, CDR2 FQNNGV.

The chain joins TRBV27 to TRBJ2-7; 7 bases agree with TRBD1. J gave up 0 bases and V 5 bases, and 10 bases lay outside the gene matches. Per germline, CDR1 MNHEY and CDR2 SMNVEV (reference sequence). CDR3 size: 16 residues. The CDR3 DNA is TGTGCCAGCAGTAAAGGACAGGCGGAGAGCTCCTACGAGCAGTACTTC. This gives the protein CASSKGQAESSYEQYF.

This chain uses TRBV19 with TRBJ1-5, with 7 bases aligning to TRBD1. The CDR3 is 15 residues long. The germline V gene has CDR1 LNHDA and CDR2 SQIVND (reference sequence). Trimming cost V 4 bases and J 1 base; bases outside gene matches: 4. The CDR3 nucleotides read TGTGCCAGTAGTAGCTTGACAGGGAGCAATCAGCCCCAGCATTTT. It specifies CASSSLTGSNQPQHF.

V is TRBV20-1 and J is TRBJ2-2; tentatively, D is TRBD2 (5 bases). The CDR3 runs to 13 residues. Per germline, CDR1 DFQATT and CDR2 SNEGSKA (reference sequence). With 3 bases removed from V and 6 bases from J, the gap between germline ends came to 11 bases. The CDR3 DNA sequence: TGCAGTGCTAGTAAAGGGAGCCCCGGGGAGCTGTTTTTT. Protein product: CSASKGSPGELFF.

The V and J genes are TRBV29-1 and TRBJ1-2; 7 positions agree with TRBD1. V shed 0 bases, J shed 8 bases, and the junction held 9 bases outside the gene matches. This CDR3 contains 14 residues. Germline CDR1 reads SQVTM; CDR2 reads ANQGSEA. CDR3 nucleotide sequence: TGCAGCGTTGAAGAGGGGTCGACAGGGATCGGCTACACCTTC. Protein product: CSVEEGSTGIGYTF.

The J gene is TRBJ2-3, the V gene TRBV6-5; D may match TRBD1 or TRBD2 (6 bases each). The CDR3 extends over 14 amino acids. Germline-derived CDR1 and CDR2 are MNHEY and SVGAGI. Trimming removed 2 bases at V and 1 base at J, with 7 bases between. The CDR3 sequence: CASSYGGRTDTQYF. Written as DNA, the CDR3 is TGTGCCAGCAGTTACGGGGGGCGCACAGATACGCAGTATTTT.

The chain uses TRBV10-3 and TRBJ2-7; D may be TRBD1 or TRBD2 (6 bases each). CDR1 and CDR2 from the germline V gene are ENHRY and SYGVKD. The ends were cut back, 4 bases at V and 5 bases at J, with 21 bases in the middle. This CDR3 contains 16 residues. The CDR3 here is CAISGGDNRDFDEQYF. CDR3 coding DNA: TGTGCCATCAGTGGGGGGGACAACCGGGACTTTGACGAGCAGTACTTC.

Here the CDR3 reads CSARGEGMNYGYTF. The CDR3 nucleotides read TGCAGTGCTAGAGGGGAAGGGATGAACTATGGCTACACCTTC. The gene calls are TRBV20-1 and TRBJ1-2; D is unresolved. The CDR3 has 14 amino acids. With 1 base removed from V and 2 bases from J, the gap between germline ends came to 11 bases. CDR1 DFQATT and CDR2 SNEGSKA come from the germline V gene (reference sequence).